Following are 4 T cell receptor beta chains from one sample sequenced in a study of spatial heterogeneity in lung cancer. Indicated time point: sample taken at primary tumor resection. TCRdb passed the 5' RACE reads through MiXCR, listing each CDR3 protein once. The sample yields 60,000 to 90,000 distinct CDR3 sequences, 8% seen once. The material sequenced was PBMCs, taken at surgery. All receptors come from a male donor with early-stage non-small cell lung cancer.

The chain combines TRBV7-2 with TRBJ1-5; D remains unclear. The ends were cut back, 2 bases at V and 4 bases at J, with 12 bases in the middle. The CDR3 length is 15 residues. Per germline, CDR1 SGHTA and CDR2 FQGNSA. The CDR3 region is CASSLSAAANQPQHF. The CDR3 DNA reads TGTGCCAGCAGCTTATCTGCCGCTGCTAATCAGCCCCAGCATTTT.

With regard to this clonotype: This may be a read error, as it is one base from a much larger clone. The rearrangement uses TRBV29-1 and TRBJ2-1, with 8 bases fitting TRBD1. The germline gives CDR1 SQVTM, CDR2 ANQGSEA. The CDR3 is 14 amino acids. V was clipped by 7 bases and J by 4 bases; unmatched bases: 9. The CDR3 sequence is CSASRDRRYNEQFF. In DNA form, the CDR3 reads TGCAGCGCCAGTAGGGACAGGAGATACAATGAGCAGTTCTTC.

The chain joins TRBV24-1 to TRBJ2-1; 9 bases match TRBD1. Trimming removed 1 base from V and 6 bases from J; junction bases left unmatched: 6. CDR1 and CDR2 from the germline V gene are KGHDR and SFDVKD. This CDR3 spans 16 amino acids. CDR3 in amino acids: CATSDFKTGGPNEQFF. The CDR3 region has the DNA TGTGCCACCAGTGATTTTAAGACAGGGGGTCCCAATGAGCAGTTCTTC.

This clonotype came up many times. The chain joins TRBV6-6 to TRBJ2-6; D remains unclear. The CDR3 has 16 residues. Germline loops: CDR1 MNHNY, CDR2 SVGAGI (reference sequence). V lost 6 bases, J lost 0 bases, and 12 bases lay in between. The CDR3 is CASSRTSNSGANVLTF. CDR3 bases: TGTGCCAGCAGCCGGACCTCCAACTCTGGGGCCAACGTCCTGACTTTC.